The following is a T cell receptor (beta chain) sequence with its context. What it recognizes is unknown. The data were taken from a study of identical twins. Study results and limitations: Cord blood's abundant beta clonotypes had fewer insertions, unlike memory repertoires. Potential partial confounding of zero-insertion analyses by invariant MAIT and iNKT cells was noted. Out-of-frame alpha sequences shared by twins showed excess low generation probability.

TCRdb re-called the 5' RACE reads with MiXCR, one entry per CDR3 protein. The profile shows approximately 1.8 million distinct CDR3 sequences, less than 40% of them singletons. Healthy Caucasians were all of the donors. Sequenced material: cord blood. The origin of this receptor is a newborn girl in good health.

CDR3 sequence reads: CASSPQGGITEAFF. The CDR3 DNA sequence: TGTGCCAGCTCACCCCAGGGCGGGATCACTGAAGCTTTCTTT. The genes are TRBV18 and TRBJ1-1; maybe TRBD1 (5 bases). Germline V lookup: CDR1 KGHSH, CDR2 LQKENI. V lost 3 bases and J 4 bases, leaving 12 bases between the germline ends. The CDR3 has 14 amino acids. The whole variable domain, filled in from reference TRBV18 and TRBJ1-1, reads NAGVMQNPRHLVRRRGQEARLRCSPMKGHSHVYWYRQLPEEGLKFMVYLQKENIIDESGMPKERFSAEFPKEGPSILRIQQVVRGDSAAYFCASSPQGGITEAFFGQGTRLTVV.